The T cell receptor (beta chain) under discussion was sequenced for a study of cytomegalovirus exposure and HLA in healthy donors. Concerning this clone itself: Its cognate antigen is unknown.

Findings of the study overall: An ancestry cluster, one associated with Asian ancestry, reportedly showed fewer N-insertions than the 666-donor mean in a later analysis. Previous analysis showed most TCR beta V segments were productive about 87% or about 30% of the time.

The PCR had 60 Vbeta and 13 Jbeta primers. Method: immunoSEQ multiplex PCR; TCRdb's copy keeps in-frame clones and lacks some. The sample yields about 130,000 clones, of which the top ten take up less than 2%. The CDR3 contains 14 residues. CDR1 and CDR2 (germline): SGHKS, YYEKEE (reference sequence). V lost 4 bases, J lost 9 bases, and 4 bases stayed unmatched. Sequencing input: PBMCs. The J gene is TRBJ1-6, the V gene TRBV5-5, with 10 bases identical to TRBD1. The TCR originated in a man between 18 and 35 years old in good health and CMV-seronegative. The CDR3 here is CASSRQGAISPLHF. The DNA for the CDR3 is TGTGCCAGCAGCAGACAGGGGGCTATTTCACCCCTCCACTTT.